This T cell receptor beta chain derives from a study of blood T cell repertoires in COVID-19. Turning to the study itself: Nucleic acid was either cDNA or gDNA, and it came from T cells, B-cell-depleted T cells, or PBMCs.

Germline V lookup: CDR1 MNHEY, CDR2 SMNVEV (reference sequence). The CDR3 totals 15 residues. The ends lost 6 bases at V and 6 bases at J; junction bases unmatched: 9. Per the authors' pipeline: By means of reference gene primer amplification, nucleated cell counts were estimated. Method: immunoSEQ multiplex PCR; TCRdb's copy keeps in-frame clones and lacks some. That table supplies the V and J calls and clone size; D and trimming were determined from the DNA. Among about 260,000 clones listed, approximately 85% were seen once. This sequence originates from a human donor in a cohort sampled during active COVID-19. This rearrangement joins TRBV27 to TRBJ2-1; 9 bases match TRBD1. The sequenced sample consisted of peripheral blood. The CDR3 sequence is CASSQDRGPFNEQFF. The CDR3 nucleotides read TGTGCCAGCAGCCAGGACAGGGGCCCCTTCAATGAGCAGTTCTTC.